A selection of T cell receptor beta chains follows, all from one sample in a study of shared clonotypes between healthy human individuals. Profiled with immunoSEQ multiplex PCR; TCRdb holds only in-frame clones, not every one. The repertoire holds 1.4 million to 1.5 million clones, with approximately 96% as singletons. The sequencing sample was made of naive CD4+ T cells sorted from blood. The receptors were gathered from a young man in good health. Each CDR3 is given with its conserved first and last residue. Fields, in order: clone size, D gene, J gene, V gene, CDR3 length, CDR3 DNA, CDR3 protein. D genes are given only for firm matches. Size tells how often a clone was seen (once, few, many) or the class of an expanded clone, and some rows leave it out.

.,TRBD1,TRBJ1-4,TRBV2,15,TGTGCCAGCAGTACCGACAGGGCCTATAATGAAAAACTGTTTTTT,CASSTDRAYNEKLFF
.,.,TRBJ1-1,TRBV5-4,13,TGTGCCAGCAGCTCTAACAGGAACACTGAAGCTTTCTTT,CASSSNRNTEAFF
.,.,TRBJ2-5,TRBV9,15,TGTGCCAGCAGCGTAGGACTCTCTTTCCAAGAGACCCAGTACTTC,CASSVGLSFQETQYF
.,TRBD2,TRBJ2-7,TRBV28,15,TGTGCCAGCAGAATTATCTCTAGCGGGAGTTACGAGCAGTACTTC,CASRIISSGSYEQYF
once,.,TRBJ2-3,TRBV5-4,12,TGTGCCAGCAGCGAGCCTTCAGATACGCAGTATTTT,CASSEPSDTQYF
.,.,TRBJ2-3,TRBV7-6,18,TGTGCCAGCAGCTTAGGAACAGGGCGAGGCGGGGCAACAGATACGCAGTATTTT,CASSLGTGRGGATDTQYF
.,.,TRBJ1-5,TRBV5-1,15,TGCGCCAGCAGCCCAGGGAGGAATAGCAATCAGCCCCAGCATTTT,CASSPGRNSNQPQHF
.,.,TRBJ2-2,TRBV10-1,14,TGCGCCAGCAGTGAGTGGGACACGACCGGGGAGCTGTTTTTT,CASSEWDTTGELFF
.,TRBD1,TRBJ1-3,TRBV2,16,TGTGCCAGCAGTGAAACGGGACAGAGCTCTGGAAACACCATATATTTT,CASSETGQSSGNTIYF
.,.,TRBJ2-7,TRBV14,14,TGTGCCAGCAGCCAAGCCCAGGGGTCTGGTGAGCAGTACTTC,CASSQAQGSGEQYF
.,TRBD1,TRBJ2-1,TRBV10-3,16,TGTGCCATCAGTGAGTCGGTGGTCAGGGGGACGGACGAGCAGTTCTTC,CAISESVVRGTDEQFF
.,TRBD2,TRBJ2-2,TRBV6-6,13,TGTGCCAGCAGTCCTGGGACTAGCGGGGAGCTGTTTTTT,CASSPGTSGELFF
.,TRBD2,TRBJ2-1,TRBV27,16,TGTGCCAGCAGTTTGGCTAGCGGGAGACAATACAATGAGCAGTTCTTC,CASSLASGRQYNEQFF
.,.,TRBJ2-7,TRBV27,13,TGTGCCGGGGCGGGGGACAGTTACTACGAGCAGTACTTC,CAGAGDSYYEQYF
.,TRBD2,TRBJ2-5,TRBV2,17,TGTGCCAGCAGTGCTCTAGCGGGAGGGAATTTCCAAGAGACCCAGTACTTC,CASSALAGGNFQETQYF
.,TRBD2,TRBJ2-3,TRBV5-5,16,TGTGCCAGCAGCCTTGGGACTAGCGGGTTCACAGATACGCAGTATTTT,CASSLGTSGFTDTQYF
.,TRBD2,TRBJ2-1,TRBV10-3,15,TGTGCCATCAGCGCCGGACTAGCGGTCCCTAATGAGCAGTTCTTC,CAISAGLAVPNEQFF
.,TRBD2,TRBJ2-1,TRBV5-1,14,TGCGCCAGCGCGGGACTAGCGGGAGCCCATGAGCAGTTCTTC,CASAGLAGAHEQFF
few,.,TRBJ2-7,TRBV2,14,TGTGCCAGCAGCCCCGGCCCGTCCAACTACGAGCAGTACTTC,CASSPGPSNYEQYF
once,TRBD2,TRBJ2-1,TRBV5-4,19,TGTGCCAGCAGCTTGGAAGCAAGGACTAGCGGGAGTGGCTACAATGAGCAGTTCTTC,CASSLEARTSGSGYNEQFF
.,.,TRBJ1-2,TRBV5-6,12,TGTGCCAGCAGCTCAGGGGTGGGTGGCTACACCTTC,CASSSGVGGYTF
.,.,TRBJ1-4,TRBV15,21,TGTGCCACCAGCAGAGACGGGCGTATTACAGAACCAAGACGGGCTAATGAAAAACTGTTTTTT,CATSRDGRITEPRRANEKLFF
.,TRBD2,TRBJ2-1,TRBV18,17,TGTGCCAGCTCAATTTCAACTAGCGGGAGCCCCCTCAATGAGCAGTTCTTC,CASSISTSGSPLNEQFF
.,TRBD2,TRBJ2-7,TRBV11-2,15,TGTGCCAGCAGCTTCTTAGCGGGGGTGCCCTACGAGCAGTACTTC,CASSFLAGVPYEQYF
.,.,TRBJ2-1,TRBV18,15,TGTGCCAGCTCGCTGGACGGCAGCTCCTACAATGAGCAGTTCTTC,CASSLDGSSYNEQFF
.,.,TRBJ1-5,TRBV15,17,TGTGCCACCAGCAGAGATCACTGGGGGCCGGGCAATCAGCCCCAGCATTTT,CATSRDHWGPGNQPQHF
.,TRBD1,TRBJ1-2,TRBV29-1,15,TGCAGCGTAGAGGATAGGACAGGGGGCGGCTATGGCTACACCTTC,CSVEDRTGGGYGYTF
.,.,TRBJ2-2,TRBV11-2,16,TGTGCCAGCAGCCTCAGGACTACCGGGGGCACCGGGGAGCTGTTTTTT,CASSLRTTGGTGELFF
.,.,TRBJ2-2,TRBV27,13,TGTGCCAGCAGTTTCCTCAGCGGCGGGGAGCTGTTTTTT,CASSFLSGGELFF
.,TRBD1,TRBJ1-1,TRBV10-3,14,TGTGCCATCAGTGAGCAGGGGGCGGTACGTGAAGCTTTCTTT,CAISEQGAVREAFF
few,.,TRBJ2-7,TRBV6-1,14,TGTGCCAGCAGTACAACAGGTGGGGTCTACGAGCAGTACTTC,CASSTTGGVYEQYF
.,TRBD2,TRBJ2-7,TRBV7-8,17,TGTGCCAGCAGCTTAGCGAGAACTAGCGGGAGGACCTACGAGCAGTACTTC,CASSLARTSGRTYEQYF
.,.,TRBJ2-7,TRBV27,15,TGTGCCAGCAGTTATTCCACAAGTACCTCCTACGAGCAGTACTTC,CASSYSTSTSYEQYF
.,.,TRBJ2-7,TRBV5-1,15,TGCGCCAGCAGCCCTAGACAGGATCGATCCTACGAGCAGTACTTC,CASSPRQDRSYEQYF
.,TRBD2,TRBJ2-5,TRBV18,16,TGTGCCAGCTCTCCAACTAGCGGGGTAACGAGTGAGACCCAGTACTTC,CASSPTSGVTSETQYF
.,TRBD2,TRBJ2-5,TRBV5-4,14,TGTGCCAGCAGTAGCGGGAGGGCGGGAGAGACCCAGTACTTC,CASSSGRAGETQYF
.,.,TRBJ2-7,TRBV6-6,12,TGTGCCAGCAGTCAAGTGTCGAGGGAGCAGTACTTC,CASSQVSREQYF
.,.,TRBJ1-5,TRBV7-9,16,TGTGCCAGCAGCTTAGGCCCACCAGGGTACAATCAGCCCCAGCATTTT,CASSLGPPGYNQPQHF
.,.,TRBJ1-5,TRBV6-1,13,TGTGCCAGCGGCCGGGAGCTCAATCAGCCCCAGCATTTT,CASGRELNQPQHF
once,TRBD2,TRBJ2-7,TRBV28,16,TGTGCCAGCAGTTTATCGGTTCTAGCGGGAGGTTACGAGCAGTACTTC,CASSLSVLAGGYEQYF
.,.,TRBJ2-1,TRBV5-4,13,TGTGCCAGCAGCGGCCGGGACGTGGATGAGCAGTTCTTC,CASSGRDVDEQFF
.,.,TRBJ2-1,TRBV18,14,TGTGCCAGCTCACCCTTAAGCTCCTACAATGAGCAGTTCTTC,CASSPLSSYNEQFF
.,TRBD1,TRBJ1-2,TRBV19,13,TGTGCCAGTAGTCTCGGACAGGGCGATGGCTACACCTTC,CASSLGQGDGYTF
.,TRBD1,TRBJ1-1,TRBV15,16,TGTGCCACCAGCAGGGCGCCGGGACAGGTGAACACTGAAGCTTTCTTT,CATSRAPGQVNTEAFF
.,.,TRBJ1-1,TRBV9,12,TGTGCCAGCAGTGGAAAAGACACTGAAGCTTTCTTT,CASSGKDTEAFF
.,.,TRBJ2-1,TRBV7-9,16,TGTGCCAGCAGCGACGGGATAGGGTTTGATCACAATGAGCAGTTCTTC,CASSDGIGFDHNEQFF
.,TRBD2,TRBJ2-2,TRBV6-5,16,TGTGCCAGCAGTTACGGACGACTAGCTTACACCGGGGAGCTGTTTTTT,CASSYGRLAYTGELFF
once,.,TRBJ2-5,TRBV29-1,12,TGCAGCGTTGCGAGCGGGCAAGAGACCCAGTACTTC,CSVASGQETQYF
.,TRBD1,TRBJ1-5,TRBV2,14,TGTGCCAGCAGTGAGAACAGGGGGGGACAGCCCCAGCATTTT,CASSENRGGQPQHF
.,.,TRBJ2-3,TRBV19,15,TGTGCCAGTAGTATATCGGCTAGTCAGACAGATACGCAGTATTTT,CASSISASQTDTQYF
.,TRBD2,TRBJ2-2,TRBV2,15,TGTGCCAGCAGTGCCCGACTAGCGGGGACCGGGGAGCTGTTTTTT,CASSARLAGTGELFF
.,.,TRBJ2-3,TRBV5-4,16,TGTGCCAGCCGGGCTGGAATTAGCGGAATCACAGATACGCAGTATTTT,CASRAGISGITDTQYF